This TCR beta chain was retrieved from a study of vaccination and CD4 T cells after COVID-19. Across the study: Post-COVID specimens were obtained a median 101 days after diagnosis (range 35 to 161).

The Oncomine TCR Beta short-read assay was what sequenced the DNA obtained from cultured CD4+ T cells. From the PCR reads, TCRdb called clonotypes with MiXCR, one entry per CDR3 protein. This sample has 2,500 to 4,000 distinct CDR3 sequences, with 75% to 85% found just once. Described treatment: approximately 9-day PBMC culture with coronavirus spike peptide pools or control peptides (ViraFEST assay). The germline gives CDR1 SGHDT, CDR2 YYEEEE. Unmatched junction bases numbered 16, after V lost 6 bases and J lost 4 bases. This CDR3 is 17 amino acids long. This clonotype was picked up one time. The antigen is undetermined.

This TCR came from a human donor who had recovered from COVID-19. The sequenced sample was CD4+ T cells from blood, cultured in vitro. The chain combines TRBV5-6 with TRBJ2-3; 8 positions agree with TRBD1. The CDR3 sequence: CASKSSKQTGAPDTQYF. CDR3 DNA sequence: TGTGCCAGCAAATCATCAAAACAGACAGGGGCACCAGATACGCAGTATTTT.